What follows are 22 T cell receptor beta chains derived from one specimen sequenced in a study of blood T cells in healthy people across ages. A J-beta primer mix and a sample-barcoded 5' primer were used in a second PCR of roughly 7 to 12 cycles. A single record per CDR3 protein comes from TCRdb applying MiXCR to the 5' RACE reads. This sample has more than 800,000 distinct CDR3 sequences, with under 45% found just once. Specimen: blood. Source of these receptors: a woman aged 60 to 75 in good health.

Turning to this clonotype: A clone one base away is much larger, so this may be a read error. The CDR3 ends on some other residue instead of the conserved phenylalanine or tryptophan, so this is likely a read error. This sequence joins TRBV4-1 and TRBJ2-3; D not certain. V shed 4 bases and J shed 6 bases, with 8 bases lying between them. In germline, CDR1 is MGHRA, CDR2 YSYEKL. CDR3 length: 12 amino acids. CDR3 protein: CASSRVRDTQYS. The CDR3 nucleotides are TGCGCCAGCAGCCGCGTTAGGGATACGCAGTATTCT.

The J gene is TRBJ2-5, the V gene TRBV12-3 or TRBV12-4; unclear D gene. The J call may be mistaken, given a closer DNA end match to TRBJ2-7. The CDR3 runs 13 residues. Here the CDR3 DNA reads TGTGCCAGCAGTTTAGGCATCTGGGTCGAGCAGTACTTC. This encodes CASSLGIWVEQYF.

The V gene is TRBV2, the J gene TRBJ2-1; maybe TRBD2 (6 bases). The J call is uncertain, as TRBJ2-7 better fits the DNA end. Per the germline V gene, CDR1 is SNHLY and CDR2 is FYNNEI. CDR3 size: 14 residues. The CDR3 bases are TGTGCCAGCAGAACCAAGGACGGGACTCTCGAGCAGTACTTC. Its protein product is CASRTKDGTLEQYF.

The chain couples TRBV27 to TRBJ2-7, with no clear D. Trimming removed 7 bases at V and 0 bases at J, with 16 bases between. This CDR3 region has 15 residues. Germline assignment: CDR1 MNHEY and CDR2 SMNVEV (reference sequence). The CDR3 bases are TGTGCCAGCACCCCAAGCCGAGGACCCTCCTACGAGCAGTACTTC. Translated, it gives CASTPSRGPSYEQYF.

This clonotype was detected a few times. One end of the junction is discordant with germline, which a read error may explain. The genes are TRBV12-3 or TRBV12-4 and TRBJ2-5; TRBD2 matches 10 bases. This CDR3 comprises 16 residues. The CDR3 loop reads CASSGLAGEYQEAQYF. The CDR3 nucleotides are TGTGCCAGCAGTGGGCTAGCGGGGGAATACCAAGAGGCCCAGTACTTC.

This sequence joins TRBV4-2 and TRBJ2-5, with 7 bases identical to TRBD2. V trimming: 3 bases; J trimming: 1 base; junction bases outside the gene matches: 5. In germline, CDR1 is LGHNA, CDR2 YNFKEQ. There are 15 residues in the CDR3. CDR3 sequence reads: CASSHELALQETQYF. The CDR3, as DNA: TGTGCCAGCAGCCACGAACTAGCGCTCCAAGAGACCCAGTACTTC.

The table lists this clonotype with many counts. The chain has TRBV5-1 and TRBJ2-5, with 12 positions matching TRBD1. This CDR3 is built from 18 residues. In germline, CDR1 is SGHRS, CDR2 YFSETQ. Losses at the gene ends were 0 bases for V and 0 bases for J; bases not matched to a gene: 6. For the CDR3, the DNA is TGCGCCAGCAGCTTGGTTCCGGGACAGGGGGCTTACCAAGAGACCCAGTACTTC. It encodes CASSLVPGQGAYQETQYF.

The CDR3 bases are TGTGCCATCAGACAACCGGGACAGGGAGGTGGCTACACCTTC. Protein: CAIRQPGQGGGYTF. J is TRBJ1-2 and V is TRBV10-3, with 9 nucleotides matching TRBD1. This CDR3 region has 14 residues. From germline, CDR1 is ENHRY and CDR2 SYGVKD. With 6 bases clipped from V and 7 bases from J, the junction kept 9 bases outside the gene matches.

On this clonotype itself: At one of its ends the junction is not consistent with the germline gene, which may arise from a read error. J is TRBJ2-3 and V is TRBV12-3 or TRBV12-4; tentatively, D is TRBD2 (6 bases). CDR3 length equals 15 residues. CDR3 DNA: TGTACCAGCAGTTCTAATAGCGGTTTCACAGATACGCAGTATTTT. Translated: CTSSSNSGFTDTQYF.

The chain couples TRBV20-1 to TRBJ2-7; tentative D call: TRBD1 (6 bases). The ends were cut back, 6 bases at V and 2 bases at J, with 14 bases in the middle. Germline-derived CDR1 and CDR2 are DFQATT and SNEGSKA (reference sequence). The CDR3 is 13 residues long. CDR3 residues: CSAPGHSTYEQYF. The CDR3 DNA reads as TGCAGTGCCCCGGGACATTCAACCTACGAGCAGTACTTC.

This clonotype was detected a few times. The rearrangement uses TRBV3-1 and TRBJ2-1; D gene uncertain. The germline V gene has CDR1 LGHDT and CDR2 YNNKEL (reference sequence). The length of the CDR3 is 15 residues. V was trimmed by 2 bases and J by 2 bases, leaving 10 bases between them. The chain's CDR3 is CASSQLHNPYNEQFF. The CDR3 coding sequence is TGTGCCAGCAGCCAACTTCACAACCCCTACAATGAGCAGTTCTTC.

V usage is TRBV2 and J usage is TRBJ1-5; 8 bases agree with TRBD1. V lost 5 bases, J lost 5 bases, and 11 bases stayed unmatched. This CDR3 region has 16 residues. CDR1 SNHLY and CDR2 FYNNEI come from the germline V gene. The CDR3 DNA sequence: TGTGCCAGCAGTCCGACCATAGACAGGGGAGATCAGCCCCAGCATTTT. Protein sequence: CASSPTIDRGDQPQHF.

This clonotype was observed a few times. V and J are TRBV12-3 or TRBV12-4 and TRBJ2-1; 10 nucleotides match TRBD1. The CDR3 consists of 15 residues. The V segment lost 5 bases and the J segment 7 bases; nucleotides outside the gene matches: 8. This CDR3 is CASSPGTGDSNEQFF. In DNA, the CDR3 is TGTGCCAGCAGTCCCGGGACAGGGGATAGTAATGAGCAGTTCTTC.

This clonotype was seen at least ten times. V and J are TRBV4-2 and TRBJ1-4; maybe TRBD1 (5 bases). Between the trimmed V and J ends, which lost 0 bases and 5 bases, there was a span of 13 bases. Germline-derived CDR1 and CDR2 are LGHNA and YNFKEQ. The CDR3 contains 16 residues. The CDR3 sequence is CASSQDLGRENEKLFF. CDR3 coding DNA: TGTGCCAGCAGCCAAGATCTGGGCAGGGAGAATGAAAAACTGTTTTTT.

This clonotype was picked up a small number of times. V usage is TRBV6-8 and J usage is TRBJ1-2; D is possibly TRBD1 (6 bases). The CDR3 covers 14 residues. Trimming pared 6 bases from V and 3 bases from J, leaving 14 bases between. Looked up from germline, CDR1 is MNHGY and CDR2 is SAAAGT. In DNA, the CDR3 is TGTGCCAGCAGGCGCTCGGACAGCTACTATGGCTACACCTTC. Translating gives CASRRSDSYYGYTF.

In its sample, this clonotype was seen a few times. The chain couples TRBV5-1 to TRBJ1-1; D ambiguous. The CDR3 contains 15 residues. V shed 0 bases and J shed 4 bases, with 13 bases lying between them. Germline V CDR1 and CDR2: SGHRS, YFSETQ. CDR3 protein: CASSLVRTSGTEAFF. The CDR3 nucleotides are TGCGCCAGCAGCTTGGTCCGGACGTCGGGCACTGAAGCTTTCTTT.

This chain links TRBV9 with TRBJ2-3; TRBD2 is a possible D gene (7 bases). Germline CDR1 reads SGDLS; CDR2 reads YYNGEE. CDR3 length: 16 residues. V lost 3 bases, J lost 1 base, and 15 bases lay in between. The CDR3 region is CASSAEGGAGTDTQYF. CDR3 nucleotides: TGTGCCAGCAGCGCCGAGGGGGGGGCAGGCACAGATACGCAGTATTTT.

The chain carries TRBV11-2 and TRBJ1-6, with 10 bases lining up with TRBD1. Germline CDR1 is SGHAT and CDR2 is FQNNGV. V lost 1 base and J lost 10; bases outside the gene matches: 10. The CDR3 contains 17 residues. The CDR3 DNA is TGTGCCAGCAGCTTAGTATTACCGGGACAGGGGCTCTCACCCCTCCACTTT. Its protein is CASSLVLPGQGLSPLHF.

In its sample, this clonotype was seen a few times. This sequence joins TRBV29-1 and TRBJ1-1; D perhaps matches TRBD1 (6 bases). Germline V CDR1 and CDR2: SQVTM, ANQGSEA. Trimming removed 7 bases at V and 2 bases at J, with 14 bases between. The CDR3 sequence is 13 residues long. CDR3 sequence reads: CSARWTANTEAFF. Here the CDR3 DNA reads TGCAGCGCCAGATGGACAGCCAACACTGAAGCTTTCTTT. The full variable domain, completed using reference TRBV29-1 and TRBJ1-1, is SAVISQKPSRDICQRGTSLTIQCQVDSQVTMMFWYRQQPGQSLTLIATANQGSEATYESGFVIDKFPISRPNLTFSTLTVSNMSPEDSSIYLCSARWTANTEAFFGQGTRLTVV.

The genes are TRBV7-3 and TRBJ2-5; TRBD2 aligns across 14 bases. Unmatched junction bases numbered 18, after V lost 1 base and J lost 11 bases. Germline loops: CDR1 SGHTA, CDR2 FQGTGA. The CDR3 totals 19 residues. In DNA, the CDR3 is TGTGCCAGCAGCTTAAAGCCCCCCGGGACTAGCGGGAGTATGAATGAGCAGTACTTC. Translating gives CASSLKPPGTSGSMNEQYF.

The chain couples TRBV4-1 to TRBJ2-3; 13 positions agree with TRBD2. The CDR3 sequence is 16 residues long. Germline assignment: CDR1 MGHRA and CDR2 YSYEKL. After removal of 4 bases from V and 5 bases from J, the junction contained 6 bases not matched to a gene. Here the CDR3 DNA reads TGCGCCAGCAGCCTCCGGACTAGCGGGAGTATAGATACGCAGTATTTT. This encodes CASSLRTSGSIDTQYF.

A few counts support this clonotype. This chain links TRBV5-5 with TRBJ2-5; D is ambiguous. Germline lookup yields CDR1 SGHKS and CDR2 YYEKEE (reference sequence). The CDR3 length is 12 residues. V gave up 4 bases and J gave up 11 bases, with 15 bases separating them. The CDR3 DNA reads as TGTGCCAGCAGCCGTATCTCACCCGGGCAGTACTTC. This codes for CASSRISPGQYF.